One and the same sample provided the 2 T cell receptor beta chains below, sequenced in a study of T cells after posttransplantation cyclophosphamide. Profiling relied on immunoSEQ multiplex PCR, and the TCRdb table lists in-frame clones only, not all of them. The top ten clones hold about 3% of a sample with under 75,000 clones, 85% to 95% of them seen once. The sequencing input was PBMCs. The receptor set was obtained from a woman aged 25 to 39 in good health and a related stem cell transplant donor.

This chain links TRBV2 with TRBJ1-2; D gene ambiguous. Germline V gives CDR1 SNHLY, CDR2 FYNNEI. The length of the CDR3 is 13 residues. Trimming shortened V by 3 bases and J by 4 bases, and 9 bases separated the two germline ends. CDR3 amino acids: CASSEGRSYGYTF. CDR3 DNA: TGTGCCAGCAGTGAGGGCAGGAGCTATGGCTACACCTTC.

The rearrangement links TRBV7-2 to TRBJ2-4, with TRBD2 matching over 7 bases. Germline CDR1 SGHTA, CDR2 FQGNSA. V trimming: 5 bases; J trimming: 0 bases; junction bases outside the gene matches: 16. The CDR3 is 19 residues long. The CDR3 protein is CASSLSKAGDRLAKNIQYF. The CDR3 DNA reads as TGTGCCAGCAGCCTCAGCAAGGCGGGGGATCGACTAGCCAAAAACATTCAGTACTTC.